These T cell receptor beta chains were read from a single sample in a study of cytomegalovirus exposure and HLA in healthy donors. Method: immunoSEQ multiplex PCR; TCRdb's copy keeps in-frame clones and lacks some. In all, the sample yields 55,000 or so clones. Material for sequencing was PBMCs. All receptors come from a woman aged 25-40 years in good health and CMV-seropositive. Each CDR3 is given with its conserved first and last residue. The D gene is left open where the match is weak.

j_gene,d_gene,v_gene,CDR3aa,CDR3nt
TRBJ2-5,.,TRBV7-2,CASRRGGAETQYF,TGTGCCAGCAGGCGGGGCGGCGCAGAGACCCAGTACTTC
TRBJ2-7,TRBD2,TRBV9,CASSARLAGPSYEQYF,TGTGCCAGCAGCGCCCGACTAGCGGGGCCGTCCTACGAGCAGTACTTC
TRBJ2-5,TRBD1,TRBV4-1,CASSLRQGQETQYF,TGCGCCAGCAGCCTGCGACAGGGTCAAGAGACCCAGTACTTC
TRBJ1-1,.,TRBV13,CASSLGQVRRSNTEAFF,TGTGCCAGCAGCTTAGGCCAGGTCAGAAGGTCGAACACTGAAGCTTTCTTT
TRBJ2-1,TRBD2,TRBV11-2,CASSLGVEVGLAGVNEQFF,TGTGCCAGCAGCTTAGGGGTCGAGGTGGGACTAGCGGGAGTCAATGAGCAGTTCTTC
TRBJ2-7,.,TRBV7-3,CASSPGNSYEQYF,TGTGCCAGCAGCCCAGGGAACTCCTACGAGCAGTACTTC
TRBJ2-5,.,TRBV9,CASSSTEGTQYF,TGTGCCAGCAGCTCGACGGAGGGGACCCAGTACTTC
TRBJ1-3,TRBD1,TRBV30,CACRDRAGNTIYF,TGTGCCTGCCGCGACAGGGCTGGAAACACCATATATTTT
TRBJ1-2,.,TRBV25-1,CASSGGPLGGYGYTF,TGTGCCAGCAGTGGCGGGCCCCTCGGAGGCTATGGCTACACCTTC
TRBJ1-2,TRBD1,TRBV18,CASSPTQGASGGYTF,TGTGCCAGCTCACCCACCCAGGGGGCGAGCGGTGGCTACACCTTC
TRBJ1-4,TRBD1,TRBV30,CACRDSANEKLFF,TGTGCCTGCAGGGACAGCGCCAATGAAAAACTGTTTTTT
TRBJ2-7,TRBD1,TRBV11-1,CASSAARQGSTYEQYF,TGTGCCAGCAGCGCGGCCAGACAGGGTTCCACCTACGAGCAGTACTTC
TRBJ2-6,.,TRBV7-7,CASSLAPGGYSSGANVLTF,TGTGCTAGCAGCTTAGCTCCGGGGGGCTATAGCTCTGGGGCCAACGTCCTGACTTTC
TRBJ1-6,.,TRBV5-6,CASSLGALGNSPLHF,TGTGCCAGCAGCTTGGGGGCCTTAGGAAATTCACCCCTCCACTTT
TRBJ1-5,.,TRBV11-2,CASRRNSNQPQHF,TGTGCCAGCAGGCGTAATAGCAATCAGCCCCAGCATTTT
TRBJ2-3,.,TRBV15,CATSSLSPSTDTQYF,TGTGCCACCTCAAGCCTATCCCCTAGCACAGATACGCAGTATTTT